These 11 T cell receptor beta chains were sequenced from one sample in a study of blood T cell repertoires in COVID-19. TCRdb's copy holds only in-frame clones and misses some; the assay was immunoSEQ multiplex PCR. The table lists around 330,000 clones, about 92% of them singletons. Sequencing used PBMCs or T cells enriched from blood (not recorded which). The origin of the receptors is a man in his sixties who had recovered from COVID-19.

This clone was seen once. The rearrangement uses TRBV6-2 or TRBV6-3 and TRBJ1-6; TRBD1 matches 7 bases. The germline V gene has CDR1 MNHEY and CDR2 SVGEGT. With V trimmed by 5 bases and J by 8 bases, 15 bases remained unmatched. This CDR3 has 17 amino acids. For the CDR3, the DNA is TGTGCCAGCAGTCCCCTGCCCTCAGACAGGGCCGATTCACCCCTCCACTTT. Encoded protein: CASSPLPSDRADSPLHF.

The chain combines TRBV14 with TRBJ2-5; D uncertain. Germline CDR1 SGHDN, CDR2 FVKESK. The CDR3 runs 11 residues. V was clipped by 2 bases and J by 5 bases, with 3 bases between them. The CDR3 region has the DNA TGTGCCAGCAGCCAATATGAGACCCAGTACTTC. The encoded protein is CASSQYETQYF.

J is TRBJ2-7 and V is TRBV2, with 7 bases identical to TRBD1. CDR1 is SNHLY and CDR2 is FYNNEI in the germline V gene. The length of the CDR3 is 12 residues. V was pared by 5 bases and J by 6 bases, with 4 bases of the junction left unmatched. CDR3 sequence reads: CASSPDRIEQYF. For the CDR3, the DNA is TGTGCCAGCAGTCCGGACAGGATCGAGCAGTACTTC.

This chain joins TRBV5-1 and TRBJ2-1; a possible D gene is TRBD1 (6 bases). In germline, CDR1 is SGHRS, CDR2 YFSETQ. V was shortened by 0 bases and J by 0 bases, with 7 bases between the two germline ends. CDR3 length equals 15 residues. CDR3 sequence (DNA): TGCGCCAGCAGCTTGGGGACAGTCTCCTACAATGAGCAGTTCTTC. It codes for CASSLGTVSYNEQFF.

This chain connects TRBV11-3 to TRBJ2-1; 9 positions agree with TRBD2. The J segment lost 8 bases and the V segment lost 2 bases, leaving 10 bases of the junction unmatched. The germline V gene has CDR1 SGHNT and CDR2 YENEEA. The CDR3 length is 16 residues. The DNA of the CDR3 is TGTGCCAGCAGCTTACTAGCGGGGATTAGCGGGGATGAGCAGTTCTTC. Protein product: CASSLLAGISGDEQFF.

This chain uses TRBV7-9 with TRBJ2-7; TRBD1 agrees at 10 bases. This CDR3 region has 15 residues. Germline CDR1 reads SEHNR; CDR2 reads FQNEAQ (reference sequence). Trimming cost V 1 base and J 4 bases; bases outside gene matches: 4. Written as DNA, the CDR3 is TGTGCCAGCAGCTTAGGACAGGGGGCGGTTTACGAGCAGTACTTC. Its protein is CASSLGQGAVYEQYF.

V is TRBV5-1 and J is TRBJ2-7; a possible D gene is TRBD1 (5 bases). Trimming removed 0 bases at V and 3 bases at J, with 13 bases between. The CDR3 spans 15 residues. CDR1 is SGHRS and CDR2 is YFSETQ in the germline V gene. CDR3 sequence reads: CASSLEGSRNYEQYF. CDR3 DNA: TGCGCCAGCAGCTTGGAGGGGTCCAGAAACTACGAGCAGTACTTC.

The chain is built from TRBV7-9 and TRBJ1-6; 8 positions match TRBD1. The germline CDR1 and CDR2 sequences are SEHNR and FQNEAQ (reference sequence). CDR3 length: 17 amino acids. Trimming cost V 1 base and J 3 bases; bases outside gene matches: 5. CDR3 nucleotides: TGTGCCAGCAGCTTAGGTCAGGGGACAGGCTATAATTCACCCCTCCACTTT. Protein: CASSLGQGTGYNSPLHF. The variable domain in full, completed from reference TRBV7-9 and TRBJ1-6, reads DTGVSQNPRHKITKRGQNVTFRCDPISEHNRLYWYRQTLGQGPEFLTYFQNEAQLEKSRLLSDRFSAERPKGSFSTLEIQRTEQGDSAMYLCASSLGQGTGYNSPLHFGNGTRLTVT.

The chain links TRBV18 to TRBJ1-5; a weak D match, TRBD1 (6 bases). The CDR3 runs 13 residues. With 3 bases removed from V and 8 bases from J, the gap between germline ends came to 11 bases. Looked up from germline, CDR1 is KGHSH and CDR2 is LQKENI. The CDR3 loop reads CASSPGRGEPQHF. CDR3 nucleotides: TGTGCCAGCTCACCCGGCAGGGGAGAGCCCCAGCATTTT.

The chain uses TRBV7-9 and TRBJ2-2, with D possibly TRBD2 on 6 matching bases. The length of the CDR3 is 14 residues. CDR1 and CDR2 (germline): SEHNR, FQNEAQ (reference sequence). Trimming took off 5 bases at V and 1 base at J, with 8 bases between the two ends. DNA for the CDR3: TGTGCCAGCAGCGTTAGCGGGAACACCGGGGAGCTGTTTTTT. Its protein is CASSVSGNTGELFF.

The chain is built from TRBV5-8 and TRBJ2-7; maybe TRBD2 (6 bases). The CDR3 runs to 15 residues. Looked up from germline, CDR1 is SGHTS and CDR2 is YDEGEE. Between the trimmed V and J ends, which lost 3 bases and 2 bases, there was a span of 15 bases. CDR3 nucleotide sequence: TGTGCCAGCAGCTACCGGCGGGGTCGGGCCTACGAGCAGTACTTC. It is translated as CASSYRRGRAYEQYF.